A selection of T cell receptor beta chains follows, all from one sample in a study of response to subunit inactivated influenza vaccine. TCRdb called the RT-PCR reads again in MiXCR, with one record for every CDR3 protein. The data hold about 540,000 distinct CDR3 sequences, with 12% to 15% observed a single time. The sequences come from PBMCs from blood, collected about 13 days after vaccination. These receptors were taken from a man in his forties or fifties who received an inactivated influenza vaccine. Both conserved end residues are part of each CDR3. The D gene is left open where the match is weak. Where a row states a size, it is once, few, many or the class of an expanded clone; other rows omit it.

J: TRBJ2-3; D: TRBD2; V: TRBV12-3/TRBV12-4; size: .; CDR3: CASSFRERGSRTDTQYF; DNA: TGTGCCAGCAGTTTTCGTGAGCGGGGGAGCCGCACAGATACGCAGTATTTT
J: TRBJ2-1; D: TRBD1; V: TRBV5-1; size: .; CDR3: CASSWNPTGGSGDEQFF; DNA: TGCGCCAGCAGCTGGAACCCGACAGGGGGCTCCGGCGATGAGCAGTTCTTC
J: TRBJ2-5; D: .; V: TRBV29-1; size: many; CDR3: CSVRGQGGETQYF; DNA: TGCAGCGTTCGTGGGCAGGGAGGCGAGACCCAGTACTTC
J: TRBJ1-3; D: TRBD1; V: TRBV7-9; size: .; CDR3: CASSLPRTGGNTIYF; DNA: TGTGCCAGCAGCTTACCTAGGACAGGAGGAAACACCATATATTTT
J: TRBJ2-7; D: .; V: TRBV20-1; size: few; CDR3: CSALGRSSYEQYF; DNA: TGCAGTGCCCTTGGAAGAAGCTCCTACGAGCAGTACTTC
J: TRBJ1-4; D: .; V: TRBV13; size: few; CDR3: CASSTRGGPNEKLFF; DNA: TGTGCCAGCAGCACTAGAGGGGGTCCTAACGAAAAACTGTTTTTT
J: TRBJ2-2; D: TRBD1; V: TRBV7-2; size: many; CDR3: CASSPGGTGELFF; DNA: TGTGCCAGCTCACCAGGGGGCACCGGGGAGCTGTTTTTT
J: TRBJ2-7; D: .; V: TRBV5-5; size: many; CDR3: CASSLAPSYEQYF; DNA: TGTGCCAGCAGCTTGGCCCCCTCCTACGAGCAGTACTTC
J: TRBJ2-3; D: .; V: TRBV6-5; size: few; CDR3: CASSYKSGMGHSDTQYF; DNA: TGTGCCAGCAGTTATAAGTCAGGGATGGGTCATTCAGATACGCAGTATTTT
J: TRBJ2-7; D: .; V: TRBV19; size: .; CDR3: CASSADDYEQYF; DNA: TGTGCCAGTAGTGCGGACGACTACGAGCAGTACTTC
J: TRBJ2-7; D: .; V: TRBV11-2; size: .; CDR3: CASTPNSYEQYF; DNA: TGTGCCAGCACACCCAACTCCTACGAGCAGTACTTC
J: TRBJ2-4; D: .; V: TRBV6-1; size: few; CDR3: CASSGVAKNIQYF; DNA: TGTGCCAGCAGTGGAGTAGCCAAAAACATTCAGTACTTC
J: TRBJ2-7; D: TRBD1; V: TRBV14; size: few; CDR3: CASTSGTGGEQYF; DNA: TGTGCCAGCACCTCCGGGACAGGGGGCGAGCAGTACTTC
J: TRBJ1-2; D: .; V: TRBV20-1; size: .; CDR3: CSAWTPRVGYTF; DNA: TGCAGTGCTTGGACTCCACGCGTGGGCTACACCTTC
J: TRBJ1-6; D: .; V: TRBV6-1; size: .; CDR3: CASTHLTGPWALHF; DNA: TGTGCCAGCACCCACCTTACAGGGCCTTGGGCCCTCCACTTT
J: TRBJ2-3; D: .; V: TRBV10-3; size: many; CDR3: CATRAPGADTQYF; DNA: TGTGCTACCAGGGCCCCCGGGGCCGATACGCAGTATTTT
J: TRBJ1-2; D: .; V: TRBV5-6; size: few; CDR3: CASSFGGKVARRGYTF; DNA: TGTGCCAGCAGCTTCGGCGGTAAGGTGGCGCGGCGGGGCTACACCTTC
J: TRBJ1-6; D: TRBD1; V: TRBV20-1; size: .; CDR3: CSASQTGGNSPLHF; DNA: TGCAGTGCTAGCCAGACAGGGGGTAATTCACCCCTCCACTTT
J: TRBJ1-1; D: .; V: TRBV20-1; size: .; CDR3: CSARGLTEAFF; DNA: TGCAGTGCTAGGGGGCTCACTGAAGCTTTCTTT
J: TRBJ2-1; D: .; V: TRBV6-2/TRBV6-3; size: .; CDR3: CASSYSTAWGPPYNEQFF; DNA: TGTGCCAGCAGTTACTCCACTGCATGGGGGCCTCCCTACAATGAGCAGTTCTTC
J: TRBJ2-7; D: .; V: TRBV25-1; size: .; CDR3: CASSTVTYEQYF; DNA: TGTGCCAGCTCAACGGTGACCTACGAGCAGTACTTC
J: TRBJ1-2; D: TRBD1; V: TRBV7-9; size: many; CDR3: CASSLPGQGNGYTF; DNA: TGTGCCAGCAGCTTACCGGGACAGGGGAATGGCTACACCTTC
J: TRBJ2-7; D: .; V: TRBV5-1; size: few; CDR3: CASSLEPGPYEQYF; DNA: TGCGCCAGCAGCTTGGAACCCGGACCCTACGAGCAGTACTTC
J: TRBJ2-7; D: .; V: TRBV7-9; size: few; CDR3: CASSVGQRRLSYEQYF; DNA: TGTGCCAGCAGTGTTGGACAGCGACGCCTCTCCTACGAGCAGTACTTC
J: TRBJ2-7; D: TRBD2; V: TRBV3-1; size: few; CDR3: CASSQEVGLAGYYEQYF; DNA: TGTGCCAGCAGCCAAGAGGTGGGGCTAGCGGGTTACTACGAGCAGTACTTC
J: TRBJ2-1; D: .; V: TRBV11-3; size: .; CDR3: CASSSGTQTDNEQFF; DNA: TGTGCCAGCAGCTCTGGGACACAAACCGACAATGAGCAGTTCTTC
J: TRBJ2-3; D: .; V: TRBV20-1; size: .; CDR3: CSAMKGTDTQYF; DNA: TGCAGTGCTATGAAGGGCACAGATACGCAGTATTTT
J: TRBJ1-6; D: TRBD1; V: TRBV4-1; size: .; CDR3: CASSPDSGQGNSPLHF; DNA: TGCGCCAGCAGCCCGGATTCAGGACAGGGAAACTCACCCCTCCACTTT
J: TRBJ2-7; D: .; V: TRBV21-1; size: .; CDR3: CASSKAQGAWNEQYF; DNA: TGTGCCAGCAGCAAAGCCCAGGGGGCCTGGAACGAGCAGTACTTC
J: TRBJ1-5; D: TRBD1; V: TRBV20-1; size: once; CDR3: CSAREDRGPSNQPQHF; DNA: TGCAGTGCTAGAGAAGACAGGGGCCCTAGCAATCAGCCCCAGCATTTT
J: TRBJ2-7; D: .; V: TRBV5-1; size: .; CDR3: CASSLRVTGTRVEQYF; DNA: TGCGCCAGCAGCTTGCGAGTTACCGGGACACGCGTCGAGCAGTACTTC
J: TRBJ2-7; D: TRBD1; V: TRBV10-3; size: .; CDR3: CAISEGAGGDEQYF; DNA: TGTGCCATCAGTGAGGGGGCAGGGGGCGACGAGCAGTACTTC
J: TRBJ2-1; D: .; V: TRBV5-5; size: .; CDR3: CASSWGASYNEQFF; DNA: TGTGCCAGCAGCTGGGGAGCATCCTACAATGAGCAGTTCTTC
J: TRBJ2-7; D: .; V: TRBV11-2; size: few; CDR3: CASSLGEDEQYF; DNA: TGTGCCAGCAGCTTAGGGGAGGACGAGCAGTACTTC
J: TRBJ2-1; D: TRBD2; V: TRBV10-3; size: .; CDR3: CAISELGTSGSNEQFF; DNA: TGTGCCATCAGTGAACTCGGGACTAGCGGGAGCAATGAGCAGTTCTTC
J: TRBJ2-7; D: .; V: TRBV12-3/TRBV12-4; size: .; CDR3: CASSPPNQIYEQYF; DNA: TGTGCCAGCAGTCCTCCGAACCAAATATACGAGCAGTACTTC
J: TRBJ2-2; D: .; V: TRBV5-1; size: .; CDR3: CASSLGHTNTGELFF; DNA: TGCGCCAGCAGCTTAGGACATACGAACACCGGGGAGCTGTTTTTT
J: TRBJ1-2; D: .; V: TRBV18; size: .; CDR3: CASSPNTAGMDGYTF; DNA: TGTGCCAGCTCACCGAATACAGCAGGGATGGATGGCTACACCTTC
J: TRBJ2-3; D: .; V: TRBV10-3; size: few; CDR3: CAISASTSYTDTQYF; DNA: TGTGCCATCAGTGCGTCTACCTCTTACACAGATACGCAGTATTTT
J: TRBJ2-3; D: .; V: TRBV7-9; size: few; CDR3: CASSFTSGGGADTQYF; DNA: TGTGCCAGCAGCTTCACTAGCGGAGGGGGCGCAGATACGCAGTATTTT
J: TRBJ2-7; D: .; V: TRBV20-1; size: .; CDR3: CSAPAANRVTYEQYF; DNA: TGCAGTGCTCCCGCTGCAAATAGGGTGACTTACGAGCAGTACTTC
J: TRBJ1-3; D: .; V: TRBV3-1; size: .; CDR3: CASSLRGGSSGNTIYF; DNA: TGTGCCAGCAGCCTCCGAGGCGGTAGCTCTGGAAACACCATATATTTT
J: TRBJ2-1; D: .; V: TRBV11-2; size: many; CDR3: CASIHGMDNEQFF; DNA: TGTGCCAGCATCCACGGGATGGACAATGAGCAGTTCTTC
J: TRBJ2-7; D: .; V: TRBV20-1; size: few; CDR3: CSARDPRASSYEQYF; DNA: TGCAGTGCTAGAGATCCACGCGCGAGCTCCTACGAGCAGTACTTC
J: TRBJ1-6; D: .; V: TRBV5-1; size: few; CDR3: CASSFAAYYNSPLHF; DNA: TGCGCCAGCAGCTTTGCAGCGTACTATAATTCACCCCTCCACTTT
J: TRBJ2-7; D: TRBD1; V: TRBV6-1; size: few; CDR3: CASSTSTGTVLYEQYF; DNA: TGTGCCAGCAGTACCTCAACCGGGACAGTACTCTACGAGCAGTACTTC
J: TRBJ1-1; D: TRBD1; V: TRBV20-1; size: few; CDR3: CSAALAGTGVTEAFF; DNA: TGCAGTGCCGCCCTGGCCGGGACAGGGGTAACTGAAGCTTTCTTT
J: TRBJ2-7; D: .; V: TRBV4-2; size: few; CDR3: CASSPSEGGLFEQYF; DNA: TGTGCCAGCAGCCCATCAGAGGGGGGGCTCTTCGAGCAGTACTTC
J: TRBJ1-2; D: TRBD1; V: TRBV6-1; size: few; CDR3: CASREQRGTAYRNYGYTF; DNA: TGTGCCAGCAGAGAGCAACGGGGGACAGCCTACCGGAACTATGGCTACACCTTC
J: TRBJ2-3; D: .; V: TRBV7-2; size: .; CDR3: CASSLGTSTQYF; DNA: TGTGCCAGCAGCTTAGGGACATCTACGCAGTATTTT
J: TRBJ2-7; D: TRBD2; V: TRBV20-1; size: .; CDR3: CSAPKTGTRIFEQYF; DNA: TGCAGTGCGCCGAAAACCGGGACTAGAATTTTCGAGCAGTACTTC
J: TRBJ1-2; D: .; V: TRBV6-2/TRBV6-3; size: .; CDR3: CASSSRRPYGYTF; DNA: TGTGCCAGCAGTTCCCGGCGGCCCTATGGCTACACCTTC
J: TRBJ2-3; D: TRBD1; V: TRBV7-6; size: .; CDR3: CASSPRQGLDTQYF; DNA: TGTGCCAGCAGCCCCAGACAGGGGCTGGATACGCAGTATTTT